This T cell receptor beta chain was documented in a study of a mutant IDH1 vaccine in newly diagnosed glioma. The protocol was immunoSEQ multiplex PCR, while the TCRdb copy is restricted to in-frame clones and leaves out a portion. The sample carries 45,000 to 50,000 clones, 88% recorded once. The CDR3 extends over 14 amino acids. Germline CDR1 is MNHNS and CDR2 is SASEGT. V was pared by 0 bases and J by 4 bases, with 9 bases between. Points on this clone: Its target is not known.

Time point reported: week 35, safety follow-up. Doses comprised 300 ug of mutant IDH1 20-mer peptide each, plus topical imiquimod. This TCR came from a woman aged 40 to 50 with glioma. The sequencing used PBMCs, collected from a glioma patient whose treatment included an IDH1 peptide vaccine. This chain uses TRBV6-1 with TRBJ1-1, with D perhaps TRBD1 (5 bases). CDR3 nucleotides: TGTGCCAGCAGTGAAGCCCGGAGGGGCACTGAAGCTTTCTTT. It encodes CASSEARRGTEAFF.